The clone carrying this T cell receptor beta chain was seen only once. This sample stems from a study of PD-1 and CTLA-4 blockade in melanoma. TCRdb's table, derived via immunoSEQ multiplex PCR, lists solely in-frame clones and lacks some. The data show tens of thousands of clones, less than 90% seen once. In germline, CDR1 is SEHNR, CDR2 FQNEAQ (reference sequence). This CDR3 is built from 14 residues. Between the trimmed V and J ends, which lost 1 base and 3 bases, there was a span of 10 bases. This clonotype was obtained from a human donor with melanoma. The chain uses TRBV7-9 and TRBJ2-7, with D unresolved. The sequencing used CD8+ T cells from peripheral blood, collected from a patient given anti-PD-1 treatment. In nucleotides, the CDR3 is TGTGCCAGCAGCTTAGAGGGCAGATACTACGAGCAGTACTTC. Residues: CASSLEGRYYEQYF.